Presented here are 21 T cell receptor beta chains from one specimen sequenced in a study of human T cells and chemical hapten exposure. MiXCR was run by TCRdb on the 5' RACE reads, yielding one entry per CDR3 protein. The sample includes approximately 140,000 distinct CDR3 sequences, roughly 4.1% of them seen just once. Someone pulled total RNA out of unfractionated whole blood. The receptors originated from a female donor in good health.

V is TRBV7-9 and J is TRBJ2-3, with D perhaps matching TRBD2 (5 bases). The germline CDR1 and CDR2 sequences are SEHNR and FQNEAQ (reference sequence). CDR3 size: 14 residues. V lost 2 bases, J lost 4 bases, and 10 bases lay in between. The CDR3 coding sequence is TGTGCCAGCAGCTTACGAGGAGGTCCAGATACGCAGTATTTT. This encodes CASSLRGGPDTQYF.

This clonotype was counted ten times or more. The chain joins TRBV12-3 or TRBV12-4 to TRBJ1-5, with D perhaps TRBD1 (6 bases). The CDR3 extends over 14 amino acids. V was pared by 4 bases and J by 4 bases, with 11 bases between. CDR3 DNA sequence: TGTGCCAGCAGTTCCGGACAGAGTAATCAGCCCCAGCATTTT. Residues: CASSSGQSNQPQHF.

This clonotype was seen repeatedly, ten times or more. The J gene is TRBJ2-2, the V gene TRBV6-4; 7 nucleotides agree with TRBD1. Germline assignment: CDR1 MRHNA and CDR2 SNTAGT. V gave up 0 bases and J gave up 3 bases; unmatched junction bases: 4. The CDR3 extends over 16 amino acids. CDR3 residues: CASSDSRDRDTGELFF. The CDR3, as DNA: TGTGCCAGCAGTGACTCGCGAGACAGGGACACCGGGGAGCTGTTTTTT.

This clonotype was seen ten or more times. The CDR3 region is CSASRTSGAEAFF. For the CDR3, the DNA is TGCAGTGCTAGCCGGACCTCCGGGGCTGAAGCTTTCTTT. The gene calls are TRBV20-1 and TRBJ1-1; D not resolved. CDR1 is DFQATT, CDR2 SNEGSKA, per germline (reference sequence). This CDR3 has 13 amino acids. Trimming pared 3 bases from V and 6 bases from J, leaving 14 bases between.

Many counts were recorded for this clonotype. The rearrangement joins TRBV6-5 to TRBJ2-5; D is unresolved. There are 14 residues in the CDR3. In germline, CDR1 is MNHEY, CDR2 SVGAGI. Trimming cost V 0 bases and J 2 bases, with 7 bases left between them. The CDR3 bases are TGTGCCAGCAGTTACTCGTTCAGACAAGAGACCCAGTACTTC. Translation: CASSYSFRQETQYF.

This clonotype was counted many times. The J gene is TRBJ2-1, the V gene TRBV3-1; tentatively, D is TRBD1 (5 bases). Germline V gene data show CDR1 as LGHDT and CDR2 as YNNKEL (reference sequence). This CDR3 spans 14 amino acids. Trimming removed 4 bases at V and 6 bases at J, with 13 bases between. This CDR3 is CASSPSGRGNEQFF. The CDR3 bases are TGTGCCAGCAGCCCCAGTGGAAGGGGCAATGAGCAGTTCTTC.

The sample holds many counts of this clonotype. The chain has TRBV27 and TRBJ2-7; weak D call: TRBD1 (5 bases). Deletions cut 5 bases from V and 0 bases from J, with 8 bases between. This CDR3 has 13 residues. Germline-derived CDR1 and CDR2 are MNHEY and SMNVEV (reference sequence). The CDR3 reads CASSPQGSYEQYF. CDR3 in DNA: TGTGCCAGCAGTCCCCAGGGCTCCTACGAGCAGTACTTC.

This clonotype was seen ten or more times. The chain couples TRBV15 to TRBJ1-1; no definite D call. CDR1 is LNHNV, CDR2 YYDKDF, per germline (reference sequence). The CDR3 sequence is 14 residues long. Trimming took off 1 base at V and 3 bases at J, with 9 bases between the two ends. CDR3 DNA sequence: TGTGCCACCAGCAGAGCTAACGAATACACTGAAGCTTTCTTT. It encodes CATSRANEYTEAFF. Based on the CDR3 plus reference TRBV15 and TRBJ1-1, the full variable domain is DAMVIQNPRYQVTQFGKPVTLSCSQTLNHNVMYWYQQKSSQAPKLLFHYYDKDFNNEADTPDNFQSRRPNTSFCFLDIRSPGLGDTAMYLCATSRANEYTEAFFGQGTRLTVV.

This clonotype was observed at least ten times. This sequence joins TRBV5-5 and TRBJ2-1, with no clear D. This CDR3 region has 13 residues. The V gene lost 0 bases and the J gene lost 5 bases, with 6 bases spanning the gap. Germline V lookup: CDR1 SGHKS, CDR2 YYEKEE (reference sequence). The CDR3 nucleotides are TGTGCCAGCAGCTTGGACAGAAACAATGAGCAGTTCTTC. Its protein is CASSLDRNNEQFF.

The chain has TRBV28 and TRBJ2-7; D uncertain. The CDR3 length is 11 residues. V was pared by 7 bases and J by 7 bases, with 11 bases between. Germline CDR1 and CDR2: MDHEN and SYDVKM. The CDR3 region has the DNA TGTGCCAGCAAAGGTTTTCGAGAGCAGTACTTC. This sequence encodes CASKGFREQYF.

In this sample, this clonotype turned up a few times. The genes are TRBV19 and TRBJ2-6; D may correspond to TRBD1 or TRBD2 (5 bases each). Germline V gives CDR1 LNHDA, CDR2 SQIVND (reference sequence). The V gene lost 5 bases and the J gene lost 0 bases, with 14 bases spanning the gap. There are 17 residues in the CDR3. Here the CDR3 reads CASSPWDLSSGANVLTF. The CDR3 bases are TGTGCCAGTAGTCCCTGGGACCTGAGCTCTGGGGCCAACGTCCTGACTTTC.

For this clonotype: Compared with germline, one end of the junction differs, possibly owing to a read error. The chain carries TRBV19 and TRBJ2-2; 8 nucleotides agree with TRBD1. CDR1 is LNHDA and CDR2 is SQIVND in the germline V gene (reference sequence). This CDR3 spans 15 amino acids. The CDR3 protein is CASSPTDRDTGGLFF. DNA of the CDR3: TGTGCCAGTAGTCCCACGGACAGGGACACCGGGGGGCTGTTTTTT.

This clonotype was picked up a small number of times. CDR3 in amino acids: CASSLWARGEQFF. In DNA, the CDR3 is TGTGCCAGCAGTTTGTGGGCACGGGGTGAGCAGTTCTTC. J is TRBJ2-1 and V is TRBV12-3 or TRBV12-4; a possible D gene is TRBD2 (5 bases). This CDR3 is built from 13 residues. V dropped 3 bases and J dropped 9 bases, with 12 bases sitting between them.

In this sample, this clonotype turned up many times. The V and J genes are TRBV28 and TRBJ1-1; D not certain. The germline CDR1 and CDR2 sequences are MDHEN and SYDVKM. This CDR3 has 12 residues. V was clipped by 5 bases and J by 3 bases, with 7 bases between them. DNA for the CDR3: TGTGCCAGCAGTATTAGGGACACTGAAGCTTTCTTT. It specifies CASSIRDTEAFF.

Many counts were recorded for this clonotype. The chain is built from TRBV11-3 and TRBJ2-3; tentative D call: TRBD2 (6 bases). CDR3 size: 14 residues. Per germline, CDR1 SGHNT and CDR2 YENEEA. Deletions cut 5 bases from V and 2 bases from J, with 11 bases between. This CDR3 reads CASSRWDSTDTQYF. The CDR3 bases are TGTGCCAGCAGCCGATGGGACTCCACAGATACGCAGTATTTT.

This clonotype was counted ten times or more. The CDR3 here is CASSRLQGLWDNEQFF. CDR3 coding DNA: TGTGCCAGCTCCCGCTTACAGGGGTTATGGGACAATGAGCAGTTCTTC. This sequence joins TRBV18 and TRBJ2-1, with TRBD1 identical over 7 bases. The CDR3 is made up of 16 amino acids. The V gene's germline CDR1 is KGHSH and CDR2 LQKENI. V gave up 6 bases and J gave up 5 bases; unmatched junction bases: 13.

This clonotype was found many times. The chain joins TRBV7-2 to TRBJ2-2, with D perhaps matching TRBD1 (5 bases). V lost 5 bases to trimming and J lost 5 bases, with 9 bases between them. The CDR3 extends over 13 amino acids. Germline values: CDR1 SGHTA, CDR2 FQGNSA. This chain's CDR3 is CASSETATGELFF. The CDR3 region has the DNA TGTGCCAGCAGCGAGACAGCAACCGGGGAGCTGTTTTTT.

This clonotype was observed once. V gene TRBV5-1 combines with J gene TRBJ2-1; tentative D call: TRBD2 (5 bases). This CDR3 region has 13 residues. Germline values: CDR1 SGHRS, CDR2 YFSETQ. V gave up 5 bases and J gave up 7 bases, with 13 bases separating them. The CDR3 region is CASSLGLANEQFF. The CDR3 nucleotides read TGCGCCAGCAGTTTAGGACTGGCGAATGAGCAGTTCTTC.

This clonotype came up many times. V usage is TRBV12-3 or TRBV12-4 and J usage is TRBJ1-2; D is undetermined. The ends were cut back, 0 bases at V and 5 bases at J, with 7 bases in the middle. The CDR3 length is 13 residues. The CDR3 DNA is TGTGCCAGCAGTTTAGCACCACGATATGGCTACACCTTC. It yields the protein CASSLAPRYGYTF.

The rearrangement links TRBV12-3 or TRBV12-4 to TRBJ1-2; unclear D gene. This CDR3 region has 15 residues. V gave up 6 bases and J gave up 2 bases, with 16 bases separating them. The CDR3 sequence is CASRITPSRNYGYTF. The CDR3 DNA reads TGTGCCAGCAGGATTACACCATCCAGAAACTATGGCTACACCTTC.

This clonotype was counted ten times or more. The rearrangement uses TRBV6-2 or TRBV6-3 and TRBJ2-2; D is uncertain. The ends were cut back, 0 bases at V and 2 bases at J, with 13 bases in the middle. Germline-derived CDR1 and CDR2 are MNHEY and SVGEGT. There are 17 residues in the CDR3. The CDR3 DNA follows: TGTGCCAGCAGTTACTCGGTAAAATTAAAAAACACCGGGGAGCTGTTTTTT. Amino acids: CASSYSVKLKNTGELFF.